These 5 T cell receptor beta chains came from one sample sequenced in a study of chemoradiotherapy in HPV16-positive cancers. Data came from immunoSEQ multiplex PCR; TCRdb stores just in-frame clones and leaves some out. The table lists thousands of clones, more than 85% of them singletons, with less than 2.5% in the top ten. Here the sequenced sample was tumor tissue, taken from a patient who underwent chemoradiotherapy. These receptor sequences come from a human donor with HPV-associated anogenital cancer.

The V and J genes are TRBV6-6 and TRBJ2-5, with 12 bases aligning to TRBD2. The V segment lost 5 bases and the J segment 5 bases; nucleotides outside the gene matches: 6. Germline CDR1 MNHNY, CDR2 SVGAGI (reference sequence). This CDR3 has 15 residues. The CDR3 sequence is CASSRLAGVLETQYF. The DNA for the CDR3 is TGTGCCAGCAGTAGACTAGCGGGAGTTTTGGAGACCCAGTACTTC.

Comments on this clone: Other DNA variants within this sample encode the same CDR3. The J gene is TRBJ2-2, the V gene TRBV5-1; 10 nucleotides agree with TRBD2. V lost 3 bases, J lost 4 bases, and 3 bases stayed unmatched. The germline V gene encodes CDR1 SGHRS and CDR2 YFSETQ. This CDR3 is 15 amino acids long. The CDR3 bases are TGCGCCAGCAGCTCTGCTAGCGGGGGCACCGGGGAGCTGTTTTTT. Amino acid sequence: CASSSASGGTGELFF. The variable domain in full, with the rest retrieved from reference TRBV5-1 and TRBJ2-2, is KAGVTQTPRYLIKTRGQQVTLSCSPISGHRSVSWYQQTPGQGLQFLFEYFSETQRNKGNFPGRFSGRQFSNSRSEMNVSTLELGDSALYLCASSSASGGTGELFFGEGSRLTVL.

The V and J genes are TRBV6-1 and TRBJ1-3; D gene unclear. V gave up 5 bases and J gave up 0 bases, with 5 bases separating them. Germline V gene sequence: CDR1 MNHNS, CDR2 SASEGT. The CDR3 extends over 13 amino acids. The CDR3 here is CASSTNSGNTIYF. DNA of the CDR3: TGTGCCAGCAGTACAAACTCTGGAAACACCATATATTTT.

The chain uses TRBV7-9 and TRBJ1-5; TRBD1 agrees at 7 bases. The germline CDR1 and CDR2 sequences are SEHNR and FQNEAQ (reference sequence). V trimming: 5 bases; J trimming: 5 bases; junction bases outside the gene matches: 6. This CDR3 has 14 amino acids. Here the CDR3 reads CASSQGGSHQPQHF. The CDR3 DNA sequence: TGTGCCAGCAGCCAAGGGGGCTCCCATCAGCCCCAGCATTTT. The whole variable domain, filled in from reference TRBV7-9 and TRBJ1-5, reads DTGVSQNPRHKITKRGQNVTFRCDPISEHNRLYWYRQTLGQGPEFLTYFQNEAQLEKSRLLSDRFSAERPKGSFSTLEIQRTEQGDSAMYLCASSQGGSHQPQHFGDGTRLSIL.

The chain employs TRBV7-9 and TRBJ2-7; the D gene is possibly TRBD2 (6 bases). The CDR3 loop spans 15 amino acids. Germline V gives CDR1 SEHNR, CDR2 FQNEAQ (reference sequence). The V and J ends lost 5 bases and 6 bases respectively, with 20 bases between them. CDR3 nucleotide sequence: TGTGCCAGCAGCCCGGCGGGGTCCTCCCCGGGCGAGCAGTACTTC. Amino acids: CASSPAGSSPGEQYF.